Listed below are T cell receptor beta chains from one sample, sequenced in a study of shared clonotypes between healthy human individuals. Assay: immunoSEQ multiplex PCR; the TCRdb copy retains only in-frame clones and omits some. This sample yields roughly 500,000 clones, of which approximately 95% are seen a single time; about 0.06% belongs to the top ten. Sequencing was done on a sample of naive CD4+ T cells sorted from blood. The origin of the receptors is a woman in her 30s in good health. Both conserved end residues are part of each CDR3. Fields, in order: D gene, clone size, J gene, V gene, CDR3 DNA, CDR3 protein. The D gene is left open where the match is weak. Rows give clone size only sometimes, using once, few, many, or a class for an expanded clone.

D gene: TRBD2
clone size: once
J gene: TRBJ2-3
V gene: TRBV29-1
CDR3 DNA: TGCAGCGTGCGGGGGGCATCAGATACGCAGTATTTT
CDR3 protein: CSVRGASDTQYF

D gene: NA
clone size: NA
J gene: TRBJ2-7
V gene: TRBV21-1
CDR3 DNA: TGTGCCAGCAGCAAAGGTCGCGCGGGGAGCTCCTACGAGCAGTACTTC
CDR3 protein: CASSKGRAGSSYEQYF

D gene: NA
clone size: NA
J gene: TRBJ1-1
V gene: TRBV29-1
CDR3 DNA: TGCAGCGTTCGTCGTTGGAACACTGAAGCTTTCTTT
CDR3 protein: CSVRRWNTEAFF

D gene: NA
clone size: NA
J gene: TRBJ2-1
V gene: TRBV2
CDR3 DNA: TGTGCCAGCGGGGGAGTGAGCTCCTACAATGAGCAGTTCTTC
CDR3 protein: CASGGVSSYNEQFF

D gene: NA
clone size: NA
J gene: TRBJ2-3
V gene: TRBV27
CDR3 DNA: TGTGCCAGCAGTTTAAAGTGGGGCTGGGGCACAGATACGCAGTATTTT
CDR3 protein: CASSLKWGWGTDTQYF

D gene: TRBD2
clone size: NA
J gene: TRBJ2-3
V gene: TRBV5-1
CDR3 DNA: TGCGCCAGCAGCTTGATATCGCTCTTCCAGCGGGAGGGAGATACGCAGTATTTT
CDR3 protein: CASSLISLFQREGDTQYF

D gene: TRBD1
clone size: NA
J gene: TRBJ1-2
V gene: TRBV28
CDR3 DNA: TGTGCCAGCACCCAGCCGGGCCAGGGGGTCTATGGCTACACCTTC
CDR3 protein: CASTQPGQGVYGYTF

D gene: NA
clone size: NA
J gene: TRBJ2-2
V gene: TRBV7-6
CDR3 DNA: TGTGCCCCCGGGGTAGCGGACACCGGGGAGCTGTTTTTT
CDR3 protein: CAPGVADTGELFF

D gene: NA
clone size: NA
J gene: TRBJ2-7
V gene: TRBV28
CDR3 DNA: TGTGCCAGCAGTCTACACCCAACTTTCTACGAGCAGTACTTC
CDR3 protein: CASSLHPTFYEQYF

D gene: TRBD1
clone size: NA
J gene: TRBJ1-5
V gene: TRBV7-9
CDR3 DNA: TGTGCCAGCAGCGCAGGGGGCAACCAGCCCCAGCATTTT
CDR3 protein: CASSAGGNQPQHF

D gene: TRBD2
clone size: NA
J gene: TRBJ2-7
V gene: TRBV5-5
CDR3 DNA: TGTGCCAGCAGCTTGACTAGCGGAACCTACGAGCAGTACTTC
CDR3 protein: CASSLTSGTYEQYF

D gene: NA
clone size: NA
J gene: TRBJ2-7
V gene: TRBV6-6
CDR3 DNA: TGTGCCAGCAGTTACTCACGGCAGTCCTACGAGCAGTACTTC
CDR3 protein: CASSYSRQSYEQYF

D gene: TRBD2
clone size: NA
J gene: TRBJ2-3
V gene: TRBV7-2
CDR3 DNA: TGTGCCAGCAGCTTAGTGAGGACTAGCGGGAGGGAAATAGATACGCAGTATTTT
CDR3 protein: CASSLVRTSGREIDTQYF

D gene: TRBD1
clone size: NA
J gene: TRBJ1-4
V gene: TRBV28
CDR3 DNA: TGTGCCAGCAGTCGTGGACAGGGGATTGGGAAACTGTTTTTT
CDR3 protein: CASSRGQGIGKLFF

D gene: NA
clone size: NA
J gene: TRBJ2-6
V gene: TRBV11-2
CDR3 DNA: TGTGCCAGCAGCTTATTCAAGAGCTCTGGGGCCAACGTCCTGACTTTC
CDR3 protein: CASSLFKSSGANVLTF

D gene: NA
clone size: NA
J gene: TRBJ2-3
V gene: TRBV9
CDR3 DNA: TGTGCCAGCAGCGTAGAGATGGCAGATACGCAGTATTTT
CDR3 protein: CASSVEMADTQYF

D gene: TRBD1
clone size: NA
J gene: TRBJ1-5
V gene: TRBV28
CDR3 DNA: TGTGCCAGCAGTAGACAGGGGAATCAGCCCCAGCATTTT
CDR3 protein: CASSRQGNQPQHF

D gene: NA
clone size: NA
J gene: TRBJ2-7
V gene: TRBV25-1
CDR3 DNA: TGTGCCAAGCAATTACAGCTAGGGGAGCAGTACTTC
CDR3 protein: CAKQLQLGEQYF

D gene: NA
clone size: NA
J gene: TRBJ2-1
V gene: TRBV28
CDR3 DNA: TGTGCCAGCAGTTTGCGAGGGGACTCTATTGAGCAGTTCTTC
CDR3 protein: CASSLRGDSIEQFF

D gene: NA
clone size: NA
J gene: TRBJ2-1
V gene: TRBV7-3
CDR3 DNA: TGTGCCAGCAGCTTAACTCCGGAGAGCTCCTACAATGAGCAGTTCTTC
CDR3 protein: CASSLTPESSYNEQFF

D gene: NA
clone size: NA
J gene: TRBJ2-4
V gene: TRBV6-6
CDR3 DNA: TGTGCCAGCAGTTACGGCCGACCTTGGTATGGAAACATTCAGTACTTC
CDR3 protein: CASSYGRPWYGNIQYF

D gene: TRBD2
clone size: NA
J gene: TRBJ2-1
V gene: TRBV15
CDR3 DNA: TGTGCCACCAGCCCCCGACTAGCGGGAGACTCCTACAATGAGCAGTTCTTC
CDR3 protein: CATSPRLAGDSYNEQFF

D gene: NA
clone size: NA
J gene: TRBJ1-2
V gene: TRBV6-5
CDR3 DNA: TGTGCCAGCAGTTACTCGACGCAGGGAGGCTACACCTTC
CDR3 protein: CASSYSTQGGYTF

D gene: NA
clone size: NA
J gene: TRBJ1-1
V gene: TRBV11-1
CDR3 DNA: TGTGCCAGCAGTTTACGTCGGGACACCAACACTGAAGCTTTCTTT
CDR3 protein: CASSLRRDTNTEAFF

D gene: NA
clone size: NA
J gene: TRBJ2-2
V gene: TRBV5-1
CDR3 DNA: TGCGCCAGCAGCTTGCTGGCTAGCGAGAACACCGGGGAGCTGTTTTTT
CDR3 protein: CASSLLASENTGELFF

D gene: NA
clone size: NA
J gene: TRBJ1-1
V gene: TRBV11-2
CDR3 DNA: TGTGCCAGCAGTTACTCCGAGAACACTGAAGCTTTCTTT
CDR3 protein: CASSYSENTEAFF

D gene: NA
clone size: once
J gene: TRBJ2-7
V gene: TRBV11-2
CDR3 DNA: TGTGCCAGCAGCTTAGTTCCGGTTAATAGGGGAGTGATCCCCTACGAGCAGTACTTC
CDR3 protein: CASSLVPVNRGVIPYEQYF

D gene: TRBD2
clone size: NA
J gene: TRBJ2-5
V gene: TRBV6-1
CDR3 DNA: TGTGCCAGCACCCCGGCTTGGGGAGCGGGGGAGACCCAGTACTTC
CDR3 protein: CASTPAWGAGETQYF

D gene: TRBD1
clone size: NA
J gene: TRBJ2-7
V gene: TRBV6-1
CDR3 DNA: TGTGCCGGGGGACAGGGGCTTCGGGAGCAGTACTTC
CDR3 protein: CAGGQGLREQYF

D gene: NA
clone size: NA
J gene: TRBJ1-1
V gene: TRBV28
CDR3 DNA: TGTGCCAGCAGGCCGGGCCATAACACTGAAGCTTTCTTT
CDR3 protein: CASRPGHNTEAFF

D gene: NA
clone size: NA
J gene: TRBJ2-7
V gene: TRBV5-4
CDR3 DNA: TGTGCCAGCAGCTTAGTATCTATTCGGGAGACCCCCGAGCAGTACTTC
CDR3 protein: CASSLVSIRETPEQYF

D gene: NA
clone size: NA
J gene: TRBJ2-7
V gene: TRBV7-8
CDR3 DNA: TGTGCCAGCAGCTTGAGACGAGGGGTCGAGCAGTACTTC
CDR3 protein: CASSLRRGVEQYF

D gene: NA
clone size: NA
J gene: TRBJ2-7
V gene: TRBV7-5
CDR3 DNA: TGTGTCAGAAGCCCCCAACCTCGATGTGAGCAGTACTTC
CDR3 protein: CVRSPQPRCEQYF

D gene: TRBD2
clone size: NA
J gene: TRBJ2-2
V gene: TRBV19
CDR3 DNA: TGTGCCAGTACCGCCGGGACTAGCGGGAGGTCCGGGGAGCTGTTTTTT
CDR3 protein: CASTAGTSGRSGELFF

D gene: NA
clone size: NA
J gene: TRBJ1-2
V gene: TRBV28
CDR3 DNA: TGTGCCAGCAGGAAGGACGGGAACTATGGCTACACCTTC
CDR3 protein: CASRKDGNYGYTF

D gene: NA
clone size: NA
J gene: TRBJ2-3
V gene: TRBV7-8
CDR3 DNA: TGTGCCAGCAGCCTCCCCCATAGGGGCCGACACACAGATACGCAGTATTTT
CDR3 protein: CASSLPHRGRHTDTQYF

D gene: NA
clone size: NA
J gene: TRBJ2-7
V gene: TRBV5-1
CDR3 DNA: TGCGCCAGCGAGCGCGACGGCGAGCAGTACTTC
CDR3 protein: CASERDGEQYF

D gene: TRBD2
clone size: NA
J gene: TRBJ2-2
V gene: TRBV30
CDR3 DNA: TGTGCCTGGAAGTCGGCTAGGTGGGGGGGCACCGGGGAGCTGTTTTTT
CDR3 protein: CAWKSARWGGTGELFF

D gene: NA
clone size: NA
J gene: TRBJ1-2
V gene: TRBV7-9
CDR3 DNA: TGTGCCAGCAGCTTAGCGATGGTGGCGATCTATGGCTACACCTTC
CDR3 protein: CASSLAMVAIYGYTF

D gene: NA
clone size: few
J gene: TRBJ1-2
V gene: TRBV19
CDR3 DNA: TGTGCCAGTACCCGAGAGATGGACAGTTACTATGGCTACACCTTC
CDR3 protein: CASTREMDSYYGYTF

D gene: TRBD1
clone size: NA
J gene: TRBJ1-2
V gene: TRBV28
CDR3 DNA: TGTGCCAGCAGGCCGACAGGGGAGGCTGGCTACACCTTC
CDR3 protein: CASRPTGEAGYTF

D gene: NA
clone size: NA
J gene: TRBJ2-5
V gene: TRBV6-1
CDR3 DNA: TGTGCCAGCAGTGTGACCCACCAAGAGACCCAGTACTTC
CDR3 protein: CASSVTHQETQYF

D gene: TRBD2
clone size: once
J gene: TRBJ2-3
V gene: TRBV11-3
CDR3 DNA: TGTGCCAGCAGCCCGGGACTAGCGGGAGGGCCGGGAGATACGCAGTATTTT
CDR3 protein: CASSPGLAGGPGDTQYF